These T cell receptor beta chains were read from a single sample in a study of blood T cell repertoires in COVID-19. TCRdb's copy holds only in-frame clones and misses some; the assay was immunoSEQ multiplex PCR. The sample has 60,000 or so clones, 75% to 90% seen once; the top ten hold over 11%. The sample was peripheral blood. The receptors stem from a woman aged 55-75 years with active COVID-19. Both conserved end residues are part of each CDR3. The order of the fields is J gene, V gene, CDR3 protein.

TRBJ1-2	TRBV19	CAIHPGQGSVYGYTF
TRBJ1-6	TRBV11-2	CASSPWPGIGSPLHF
TRBJ2-1	TRBV6-6	CASSYAGNEQFF
TRBJ1-6	TRBV6-4	CASRAQGDRNSPLHF
TRBJ2-7	TRBV18	CASSPERREQYF
TRBJ2-7	TRBV2	CASSGLGAKESEQYF
TRBJ1-1	TRBV7-2	CASSSRMRGAFF
TRBJ1-2	TRBV4-1	CASSQAGRIAKGYTF
TRBJ2-2	TRBV5-1	CASSLSGTQTGELFF
TRBJ2-1	TRBV4-1	CASSQDLSGGARSYNEQFF
TRBJ1-2	TRBV20-1	CSARGEGYTF
TRBJ2-7	TRBV3-1/TRBV3-2	CASSQDGGGSSYEQYF
TRBJ1-2	TRBV7-6	CASSLVGDSRDYGYTF
TRBJ2-7	TRBV5-4	CASSFHGTSGGATYF
TRBJ2-7	TRBV3-1/TRBV3-2	CASSQGPGQTYEQYF
TRBJ1-2	TRBV27	CASSSQGPYGYTF
TRBJ1-5	TRBV3-1/TRBV3-2	CASSQAGQPQHF
TRBJ1-1	TRBV23-1	CASITTIIMNTEAFF
TRBJ2-2	TRBV29-1	CSVLTSGTNTGELFF
TRBJ2-7	TRBV10-3	CAISESTRASGGSTYEQYF
TRBJ1-1	TRBV7-9	CASRTGTMNTEAFF
TRBJ2-5	TRBV7-9	CASSWTGQETQYF
TRBJ1-1	TRBV7-9	CASSSTIHPNSGAFF
TRBJ2-3	TRBV4-3	CASSQEPRVTQYF
TRBJ2-1	TRBV9	CASSPRDSSYNEQFF
TRBJ2-5	TRBV12-3/TRBV12-4	CASSSNQETQYF
TRBJ1-3	TRBV19	CASSPRQTRNTIYF
TRBJ1-3	TRBV13	CASSRIGTGGNTIYF
TRBJ2-2	TRBV11-1	CASTSGGGAFGELFF
TRBJ1-1	TRBV7-9	CASSFNAQSEAFF
TRBJ1-1	TRBV15	CATSMDGLTEAFF
TRBJ2-3	TRBV7-8	CASSLGSGGTLTDTQYF
TRBJ2-1	TRBV5-1	CASSLASGGGGEQFF
TRBJ2-5	TRBV30	CAWTLTGHQETQYF
TRBJ2-4	TRBV3-1/TRBV3-2	CASSHVPTKNIQYF
TRBJ1-2	TRBV25-1	CASSATGDYGYTF
TRBJ1-1	TRBV10-3	CAISDSGGTEAFF
TRBJ2-7	TRBV4-1	CASSQEGTSSPLEQYF
TRBJ1-3	TRBV2	CASSENRVTGNTIYF
TRBJ1-4	TRBV5-1	CASSSDRVNEKLFF
TRBJ1-2	TRBV29-1	CSVEQQESYYGYTF
TRBJ1-2	TRBV19	CASRDGQGGYGYTF
TRBJ1-2	TRBV6-5	CASSYPGQSWSGYTF
TRBJ1-6	TRBV6-6	CASTKESSYNSPLHF
TRBJ2-2	TRBV11-3	CASSLDQLGQNTGELFF
TRBJ2-1	TRBV6-2/TRBV6-3	CASSYSKALVGGHDEQFF
TRBJ2-3	TRBV4-1	CASSPTRADTQYF
TRBJ2-5	TRBV5-4	CASSLKTAFQETQYF
TRBJ1-2	TRBV2	CASSYRDPTLRGYTF
TRBJ2-5	TRBV11-2	CASSLGGGAVKETQYF
TRBJ1-2	TRBV6-5	CASSRTKGVGGYTF
TRBJ1-5	TRBV30	CAWSVQRGGQPQHF
TRBJ1-4	TRBV5-4	CASSSKDRADEKLFF
TRBJ2-5	TRBV7-2	CASSETGLAGGEETQYF
TRBJ1-6	TRBV9	CASSTRQGSDSPLHF
TRBJ2-3	TRBV9	CASSVEPVPSTDTQYF
TRBJ1-2	TRBV19	CASTSAARTGGYTF
TRBJ2-5	TRBV11-3	CASSLAGRETQYF